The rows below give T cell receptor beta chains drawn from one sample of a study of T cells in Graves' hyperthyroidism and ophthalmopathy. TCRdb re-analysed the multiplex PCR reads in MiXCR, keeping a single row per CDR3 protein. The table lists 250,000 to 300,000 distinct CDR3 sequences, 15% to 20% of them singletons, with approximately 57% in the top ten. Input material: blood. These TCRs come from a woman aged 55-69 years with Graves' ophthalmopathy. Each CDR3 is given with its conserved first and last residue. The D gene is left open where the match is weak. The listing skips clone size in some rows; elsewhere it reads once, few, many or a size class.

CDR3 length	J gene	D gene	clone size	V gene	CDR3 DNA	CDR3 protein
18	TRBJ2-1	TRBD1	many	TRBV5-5	TGTGCCAGCAGCTTTCATCTACAGGGACAGGGTCCGTCCAATGAGCAGTTCTTC	CASSFHLQGQGPSNEQFF
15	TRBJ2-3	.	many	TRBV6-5	TGTGCCAGCAGTTACTCCGGGAGTTCCACAGATACGCAGTATTTT	CASSYSGSSTDTQYF
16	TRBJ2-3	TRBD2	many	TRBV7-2	TGTGCCAGCAGCTTAGTGGGACTAGCGGGGACGGATACGCAGTATTTT	CASSLVGLAGTDTQYF
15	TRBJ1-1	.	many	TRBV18	TGTGCCAGCTCACTGGGGCGGGGCTCGAACACTGAAGCTTTCTTT	CASSLGRGSNTEAFF
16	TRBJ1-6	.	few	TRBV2	TGTGCCAGAAATACTTTAGGGGGGGGGTATGATTCACCCCTCCACTTT	CARNTLGGGYDSPLHF
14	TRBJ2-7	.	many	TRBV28	TGTGCCAGCAGTTCCCCGACCGGGACCTACGAGCAGTACTTC	CASSSPTGTYEQYF
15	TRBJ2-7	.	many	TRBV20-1	TGCAGTGCTAGAGGGACCCGGGACACCACCTACGAGCAGTACTTC	CSARGTRDTTYEQYF
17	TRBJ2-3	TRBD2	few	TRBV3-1	TGTGCCAGCAGCCAAGATATAGCGGGGACCAGCACAGATACGCAGTATTTT	CASSQDIAGTSTDTQYF
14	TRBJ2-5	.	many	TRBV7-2	TGTGCCAGCAGCCCCTGGACAGTTGCGGAGACCCAGTACTTC	CASSPWTVAETQYF
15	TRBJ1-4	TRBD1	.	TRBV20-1	TGCAGTGCTGCCGCAGGGGGCTTGGCTAATGAAAAACTGTTTTTT	CSAAAGGLANEKLFF
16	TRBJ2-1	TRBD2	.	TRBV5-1	TGCGCCAGCAGCTTGGATAGCGGGGGTCGATACAATGAGCAGTTCTTC	CASSLDSGGRYNEQFF
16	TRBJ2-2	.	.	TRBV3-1	TGTGCCAGCAGCCCCCAGGGTTCTAAACACACCGGGGAGCTGTTTTTT	CASSPQGSKHTGELFF
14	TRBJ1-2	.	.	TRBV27	TGTGCCAGCAGTTTATTGGGCACTAACTATGGCTACACCTTC	CASSLLGTNYGYTF
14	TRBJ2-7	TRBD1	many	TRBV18	TGTGCCAGCTCAGAGGGGACAGGAACCTACGAGCAGTACTTC	CASSEGTGTYEQYF
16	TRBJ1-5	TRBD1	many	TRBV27	TGTGCCAGCAAAGGGCAGGGGGCCTATAGCAATCAGCCCCAGCATTTT	CASKGQGAYSNQPQHF
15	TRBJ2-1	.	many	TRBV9	TGTGCCAGCAGCCGGAGGCGGAGCTCCTACAATGAGCAGTTCTTC	CASSRRRSSYNEQFF
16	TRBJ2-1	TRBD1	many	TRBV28	TGTGCCAGCAGTACCCACAGGGGAATAACCTACAATGAGCAGTTCTTC	CASSTHRGITYNEQFF
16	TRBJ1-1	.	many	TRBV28	TGTGCCAGCAGCTTCCCTTTGATCAGGGAGAACACTGAAGCTTTCTTT	CASSFPLIRENTEAFF
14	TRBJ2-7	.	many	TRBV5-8	TGTGCCAGCAGCTTGGGGCGGGGCCGCTACGAGCAGTACTTC	CASSLGRGRYEQYF
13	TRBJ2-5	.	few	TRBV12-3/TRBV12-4	TGTGCCAGCAGTTTACAGTACCAAGAGACCCAGTACTTC	CASSLQYQETQYF